These 24 T cell receptor beta chains originate from one sample sequenced in a study of T-cell memory formation after mild COVID-19. TCRdb re-derived calls from the 5' RACE reads in MiXCR, one entry per CDR3 protein. This table has a few hundred thousand distinct CDR3 sequences, less than 25% appearing once. The source material was PBMCs or a T cell subset sorted from them (not recorded which). Receptors were obtained from an adult woman who had mild COVID-19 (a few samples of this study predate the infection). Cell type and time point are not known.

This clonotype was counted ten times or more. The genes are TRBV20-1 and TRBJ2-5; 7 bases match TRBD1. The CDR3 length is 13 residues. V shed 2 bases and J 4 bases; nucleotides not matched to a gene: 4. Germline V gives CDR1 DFQATT, CDR2 SNEGSKA (reference sequence). For the CDR3, the DNA is TGCAGTGCTAGACCGACAGGGTTAGAGACCCAGTACTTC. This encodes CSARPTGLETQYF.

This chain uses TRBV30 with TRBJ2-1; the D gene is possibly TRBD1 (5 bases). Trimming pared 2 bases from V and 9 bases from J, leaving 11 bases between. Germline V gene sequence: CDR1 GTSNPN, CDR2 SVGIG (reference sequence). This CDR3 is 12 amino acids long. CDR3 sequence (DNA): TGTGCCTGGAGTCCCATCCAGGGTGAGCAGTTCTTC. Translated: CAWSPIQGEQFF.

V and J are TRBV11-2 and TRBJ2-3, with 8 bases matching TRBD2. J gave up 0 bases and V 8 bases, and 4 bases lay outside the gene matches. Germline CDR1 is SGHAT and CDR2 is FQNNGV. This CDR3 comprises 14 residues. CDR3 amino acids: CASRGRRSTDTQYF. CDR3 sequence (DNA): TGTGCCAGCCGCGGGAGGAGGAGCACAGATACGCAGTATTTT.

The chain has TRBV30 and TRBJ2-2; no firm D call. There are 14 residues in the CDR3. The V gene's germline CDR1 is GTSNPN and CDR2 SVGIG (reference sequence). V was shortened by 0 bases and J by 6 bases, with 11 bases between the two germline ends. The CDR3 spells CAWSVLAAAGELFF. CDR3 bases: TGTGCCTGGAGTGTACTCGCGGCGGCCGGGGAGCTGTTTTTT.

This sequence joins TRBV6-2 or TRBV6-3 and TRBJ1-4, with a possible D match to TRBD1 (5 bases). The V end was cut by 5 bases, the J end by 6 bases, with 13 bases between. CDR1 is MNHEY and CDR2 is SVGEGT in the germline V gene. The CDR3 is made up of 14 amino acids. The DNA of the CDR3 is TGTGCCAGCAGTCGGGCAGGGCGGGATGAAAAACTGTTTTTT. Its protein is CASSRAGRDEKLFF.

This clonotype was found a few times. This chain uses TRBV20-1 with TRBJ2-7; a possible D gene is TRBD2 (6 bases). The CDR3 sequence is 12 residues long. V was trimmed by 3 bases and J by 4 bases, leaving 10 bases between them. Germline V lookup: CDR1 DFQATT, CDR2 SNEGSKA (reference sequence). The CDR3 DNA reads as TGCAGTGCTAGTCAAGGGAGGTACGAGCAGTACTTC. Residues: CSASQGRYEQYF.

This clonotype occurred a few times. The chain combines TRBV4-1 with TRBJ2-1; 8 bases are a match to TRBD1. Germline trimming cut 1 base from V and 6 bases from J; bases unmatched to any gene: 8. This CDR3 is built from 16 residues. In germline, CDR1 is MGHRA, CDR2 YSYEKL. The CDR3 reads CASSQGPGQAFNEQFF. CDR3 in DNA: TGCGCCAGCAGCCAAGGACCGGGACAGGCGTTCAATGAGCAGTTCTTC.

V gene TRBV4-3 combines with J gene TRBJ2-1, with D possibly TRBD1 on 6 matching bases. Germline CDR1 LGHNA, CDR2 YSLEER. The CDR3 runs 18 residues. Between the trimmed V and J ends, which lost 0 bases and 0 bases, there was a span of 15 bases. CDR3 in DNA: TGCGCCAGCAGCCAAGATCTTCTACAGGGAAGCTCCTACAATGAGCAGTTCTTC. Translated: CASSQDLLQGSSYNEQFF.

CDR3 region: CSALPGTQETQYF. The CDR3 DNA follows: TGCAGTGCTCTACCCGGGACCCAAGAGACCCAGTACTTC. The chain couples TRBV20-1 to TRBJ2-5; D might be TRBD1 or TRBD2, each matching 5 bases. The CDR3 covers 13 residues. The V gene's germline CDR1 is DFQATT and CDR2 SNEGSKA (reference sequence). V was pared by 5 bases and J by 1 base, with 11 bases between.

This clonotype was seen a few times. The rearrangement joins TRBV24-1 to TRBJ2-1; D is tentatively TRBD1 or TRBD2 (5 bases each). Germline V gene lookup returns CDR1 KGHDR and CDR2 SFDVKD. Trimming took off 3 bases at V and 8 bases at J, with 16 bases between the two ends. This CDR3 has 15 amino acids. The CDR3 loop is CATSDPTSPGHEQFF. Here the CDR3 DNA reads TGTGCCACCAGTGATCCGACGTCCCCGGGGCATGAGCAGTTCTTC.

J is TRBJ2-7 and V is TRBV5-5; D is ambiguous. The CDR3 is 14 residues long. With 0 bases removed from V and 2 bases from J, the gap between germline ends came to 9 bases. The germline CDR1 and CDR2 sequences are SGHKS and YYEKEE (reference sequence). Here the CDR3 reads CASSLAWLAYEQYF. CDR3 nucleotide sequence: TGTGCCAGCAGCTTGGCCTGGTTAGCCTACGAGCAGTACTTC.

This clonotype was observed a handful of times. The chain combines TRBV3-1 with TRBJ1-1, with D possibly matching TRBD1 (6 bases). V was pared by 4 bases and J by 0 bases, with 12 bases between. Germline CDR1 reads LGHDT; CDR2 reads YNNKEL (reference sequence). The CDR3 has 15 residues. CDR3 residues: CASSRQQGMNTEAFF. The CDR3 bases are TGTGCCAGCAGCCGACAACAGGGAATGAACACTGAAGCTTTCTTT.

The table lists this clonotype with a few counts. The chain links TRBV20-1 to TRBJ2-1; 8 nucleotides align to TRBD2. Looked up from germline, CDR1 is DFQATT and CDR2 is SNEGSKA (reference sequence). Germline trimming cut 5 bases from V and 13 bases from J; bases unmatched to any gene: 13. The CDR3 is 13 amino acids. The DNA of the CDR3 is TGCAGTGCTTTCTTACCGGGACTAGTAGACCAGTTCTTC. Its protein product is CSAFLPGLVDQFF.

In DNA form, the CDR3 reads TGTGCCAGCAGTTACGCCCAGAACACTGAAGCTTTCTTT. Its translation is CASSYAQNTEAFF. The chain recombines TRBV6-5 with TRBJ1-1; no definite D call. The V end lost 2 bases, the J end lost 1 base, and 5 bases lay between the germline ends. There are 13 residues in the CDR3. The V gene's germline CDR1 is MNHEY and CDR2 SVGAGI.

The sample holds a few counts of this clonotype. The V and J genes are TRBV7-3 and TRBJ2-4; 8 bases agree with TRBD2. Losses at the gene ends were 8 bases for V and 10 bases for J; bases not matched to a gene: 16. The CDR3 extends over 15 amino acids. CDR1 and CDR2 (germline): SGHTA, FQGTGA. The CDR3 region is CASSERAGGYGIQYF. CDR3 in DNA: TGTGCCAGCTCCGAACGGGCGGGGGGCTATGGGATTCAGTACTTC.

The CDR3 DNA reads TGTGCCAGCAGTTACAGGCGAGACTACTATGGCTACACCTTC. This codes for CASSYRRDYYGYTF. The gene calls are TRBV6-5 and TRBJ1-2; no clear D gene. There are 14 residues in the CDR3. Germline CDR1 reads MNHEY; CDR2 reads SVGAGI. Trimming cost V 2 bases and J 3 bases, with 10 bases left between them.

This clonotype was found a few times. The chain couples TRBV11-2 to TRBJ2-7; no definite D call. V shed 2 bases and J shed 0 bases, with 11 bases lying between them. The germline CDR1 and CDR2 sequences are SGHAT and FQNNGV. CDR3 length: 15 residues. The CDR3 protein is CASSLSDELSYEQYF. The CDR3 nucleotides read TGTGCCAGCAGCTTAAGTGACGAGCTCTCCTACGAGCAGTACTTC.

This clonotype was counted only a few times. The chain has TRBV10-3 and TRBJ2-2, with 13 bases that match TRBD2. Germline V gene sequence: CDR1 ENHRY, CDR2 SYGVKD. The CDR3 contains 17 residues. Trimming at V came to 10 bases and at J to 0 bases, leaving 8 bases not matched to a gene. Written as DNA, the CDR3 is TGTGCCAGTAGGAGGACTAGCGGGGGAACGAACACCGGGGAGCTGTTTTTT. This codes for CASRRTSGGTNTGELFF.

The chain combines TRBV5-1 with TRBJ1-1; possible D gene TRBD1, 5 bases. Germline V gene sequence: CDR1 SGHRS, CDR2 YFSETQ. The germline V and J ends were trimmed by 0 bases and 4 bases, with 10 bases remaining between them. The CDR3 spans 14 residues. The CDR3 here is CASSLGPGTTEAFF. The CDR3, as DNA: TGCGCCAGCAGCTTGGGACCAGGGACCACTGAAGCTTTCTTT.

This clonotype was seen only a few times. V usage is TRBV18 and J usage is TRBJ1-6; TRBD1 aligns across 11 bases. There are 16 residues in the CDR3. The germline V gene encodes CDR1 KGHSH and CDR2 LQKENI. After removal of 3 bases from V and 5 bases from J, the junction contained 3 bases not matched to a gene. CDR3 coding DNA: TGTGCCAGCTCACCGAGGGACAGGGGGAATAATTCACCCCTCCACTTT. Protein: CASSPRDRGNNSPLHF.

This chain links TRBV7-9 with TRBJ2-1; D call uncertain. This CDR3 comprises 15 residues. V lost 3 bases to trimming and J lost 4 bases, with 13 bases between them. The V gene's germline CDR1 is SEHNR and CDR2 FQNEAQ (reference sequence). The CDR3 is CASSFENNRYNEQFF. CDR3 nucleotide sequence: TGTGCCAGCAGCTTCGAGAATAATAGGTACAATGAGCAGTTCTTC.

The chain has TRBV27 and TRBJ2-5; the D call may be TRBD1 or TRBD2 (7 bases each). From germline, CDR1 is MNHEY and CDR2 SMNVEV (reference sequence). The CDR3 is 15 residues long. V lost 7 bases, J lost 3 bases, and 18 bases lay in between. CDR3 sequence: CASNTRGLAEETQYF. CDR3 bases: TGTGCCAGCAATACTAGGGGGCTAGCGGAAGAGACCCAGTACTTC.

The chain links TRBV7-3 to TRBJ2-5; D is perhaps TRBD1 or TRBD2 (6 bases each). This CDR3 is built from 14 residues. V was clipped by 4 bases and J by 5 bases, with 14 bases between them. Germline V gives CDR1 SGHTA, CDR2 FQGTGA. For the CDR3, the DNA is TGTGCCAGCAGCTCGGGGGCGGCCGGGGAGACCCAGTACTTC. Its protein is CASSSGAAGETQYF.

This clonotype has only a few counts. The V call is TRBV7-2, the J call TRBJ1-5, with D perhaps TRBD1 (5 bases). Germline V gene sequence: CDR1 SGHTA, CDR2 FQGNSA. This CDR3 spans 18 amino acids. V was pared by 5 bases and J by 3 bases, with 23 bases between. CDR3 coding DNA: TGTGCCAGCAGCCCCCGGGACTCCGCTCTCCTTTTCAATCAGCCCCAGCATTTT. Protein: CASSPRDSALLFNQPQHF.